These T cell receptor beta chains were read from a single sample in a study of T cell responses to AZD1222 COVID-19 vaccine. The protocol was immunoSEQ multiplex PCR, while the TCRdb copy is restricted to in-frame clones and leaves out a portion. The sample records roughly 100,000 clones, less than 95% being singletons. The sequences come from peripheral blood, collected on day 0 of AZD1222 vaccination. The receptors come from an adult in good health. The CDR3 runs from the conserved cysteine through the conserved F or W. A D gene is named only where the DNA matches it firmly. Where a row states a size, it is once, few, many or the class of an expanded clone; other rows omit it.

d_gene	abundance	len	v_gene	j_gene	CDR3aa	CDR3nt
.	.	15	TRBV4-1	TRBJ1-3	CASSPQWDPGNTIYF	TGCGCCAGCAGCCCCCAATGGGATCCTGGAAACACCATATATTTT
TRBD2	.	16	TRBV5-1	TRBJ2-1	CASSLGTSGGYNEQFF	TGCGCCAGCAGCTTGGGGACTAGCGGGGGGTACAATGAGCAGTTCTTC
.	few	16	TRBV5-1	TRBJ1-2	CASSLGGPLGDYGYTF	TGCGCCAGCAGCTTGGGGGGGCCCCTCGGTGACTATGGCTACACCTTC
.	.	16	TRBV4-1	TRBJ2-1	CASSQEQGGSYNEQFF	TGCGCCAGCAGCCAAGAGCAGGGAGGCTCCTACAATGAGCAGTTCTTC
.	.	13	TRBV7-9	TRBJ2-7	CASRERGRDEQYF	TGTGCCAGCAGAGAAAGGGGTAGGGACGAGCAGTACTTC
TRBD1	.	13	TRBV29-1	TRBJ1-3	CSVATGAGNTIYF	TGCAGCGTGGCCACAGGGGCTGGAAACACCATATATTTT
TRBD1	few	17	TRBV10-1	TRBJ2-3	CASGTGGAGEGTDTQYF	TGCGCCAGCGGGACAGGGGGCGCGGGGGAAGGCACAGATACGCAGTATTTT
.	once	19	TRBV6-1	TRBJ2-7	CASSEGPRRAAVSLDGRHF	TGTGCCAGCAGTGAAGGCCCCCGCAGGGCGGCAGTATCCCTAGATGGGAGGCACTTC
.	.	15	TRBV28	TRBJ2-2	CASKRDRTNTGELFF	TGTGCCAGCAAAAGGGACCGGACGAACACCGGGGAGCTGTTTTTT
.	.	14	TRBV16	TRBJ1-1	CASSQSGTSTEAFF	TGTGCCAGCAGCCAATCGGGCACAAGCACTGAAGCTTTCTTT
TRBD1	.	16	TRBV10-3	TRBJ2-7	CAISASPRDRGNEQYF	TGTGCCATCAGTGCTTCCCCCCGGGACAGGGGCAACGAGCAGTACTTC
.	.	16	TRBV19	TRBJ1-5	CATTSTQNRANQPQHF	TGTGCCACCACAAGTACCCAAAACAGGGCCAATCAGCCCCAGCATTTT
.	.	13	TRBV6-5	TRBJ1-2	CASFDGASHGYTF	TGTGCCAGCTTCGATGGGGCGAGCCATGGCTACACCTTC
.	.	14	TRBV19	TRBJ1-1	CASSISRVGLSAFF	TGTGCCAGTAGTATCTCGAGGGTCGGGCTCAGTGCTTTCTTT
.	.	14	TRBV28	TRBJ2-1	CASSLGRSYNEQFF	TGTGCCAGCAGTTTAGGGCGCTCCTACAATGAGCAGTTCTTC
.	.	14	TRBV7-2	TRBJ1-3	CASSPLGSGNTIYF	TGTGCCAGCAGCCCGCTGGGCTCTGGAAACACCATATATTTT